The rows below give T cell receptor beta chains drawn from one sample of a study of breast tumors, draining lymph nodes, adjacent tissues. TCRdb re-called the multiplex PCR reads through MiXCR, storing one row per CDR3 protein. This sample has about 270,000 distinct CDR3 sequences; 30% occur once, and the top ten carry more than 0.95%. The sequencing input was axillary lymph node tissue. These receptors were collected from a female donor with breast cancer. Some clones in this sample may be carry-over from other donors' samples. CDR3s include the opening cysteine and the closing phenylalanine or tryptophan. The D gene is left open where the match is weak. Rows give clone size only sometimes, using once, few, many, or a class for an expanded clone.

DNA: TGTGCCAGCAGCCAAGAACTAGCGGGAGGGTCAAGCTCCTACGAGCAGTACTTC
CDR3: CASSQELAGGSSSYEQYF
D: TRBD2
J: TRBJ2-7
size: many
V: TRBV4-2

DNA: TGTGCCAGCGCTAGTAGGGCGTGGGGCACAGATACGCAGTATTTT
CDR3: CASASRAWGTDTQYF
D: NA
J: TRBJ2-3
size: many
V: TRBV11-2

DNA: TGTGCCTGGAGGTCCGCAGGGAGTGATAATTCACCCCTCCACTTT
CDR3: CAWRSAGSDNSPLHF
D: NA
J: TRBJ1-6
size: many
V: TRBV30

DNA: TGTGCCAGCAGTTTCAGGGGGGTGAGGGAGCAGTTCTTC
CDR3: CASSFRGVREQFF
D: NA
J: TRBJ2-1
size: NA
V: TRBV6-6

DNA: TGTGCCAGCAGCTCCCAGGAACCGGGACAGGGGGAGAGAGAAAAACTGTTTTTT
CDR3: CASSSQEPGQGEREKLFF
D: TRBD1
J: TRBJ1-4
size: NA
V: TRBV11-3

DNA: TGCAGTGCTAGAGGACTAGCCGACATCCCAGAGACCCAGTACTTC
CDR3: CSARGLADIPETQYF
D: TRBD2
J: TRBJ2-5
size: NA
V: TRBV20-1

DNA: TGCAGTGCTAGGTCGCCCTCCGGGGGGGAGCAGTACTTC
CDR3: CSARSPSGGEQYF
D: TRBD2
J: TRBJ2-7
size: many
V: TRBV20-1

DNA: TGTGCCACCAGTGATTGGCCTATGGACATTTGGGGGGCTCAGCCCCAGCATTTT
CDR3: CATSDWPMDIWGAQPQHF
D: NA
J: TRBJ1-5
size: many
V: TRBV24-1

DNA: TGCAGTGCTAGAGGGGCTAGCGCCACCGGGGAGCTGTTTTTT
CDR3: CSARGASATGELFF
D: NA
J: TRBJ2-2
size: many
V: TRBV20-1

DNA: TGTGCCAGCAGTAGAGGACAGGGAGCTGGCTACACCTTC
CDR3: CASSRGQGAGYTF
D: TRBD1
J: TRBJ1-2
size: few
V: TRBV27

DNA: TGCAGCGTTCTAACTAGTTCTATTGCCGGGGATGCTAGCGATACGCAGTATTTT
CDR3: CSVLTSSIAGDASDTQYF
D: NA
J: TRBJ2-3
size: NA
V: TRBV29-1

DNA: TGTGCCAGCAGCACACACATAAACACGGTGGGGAGGTTCTCCTACGAGCAGTACTTC
CDR3: CASSTHINTVGRFSYEQYF
D: NA
J: TRBJ2-7
size: few
V: TRBV12-3/TRBV12-4

DNA: TGTGCCAGTAGTCCCCCCTGGACAGTTCACGAGCAGTACTTC
CDR3: CASSPPWTVHEQYF
D: NA
J: TRBJ2-7
size: many
V: TRBV19

DNA: TGTGCCAGCAGTTATTATGTGGGGAGCACAGATACGCAGTATTTT
CDR3: CASSYYVGSTDTQYF
D: NA
J: TRBJ2-3
size: many
V: TRBV6-5

DNA: TGCAGTGCTAGCCCTTGGCCGGGACTAGCGGGAGGCGAGCAGTACTTC
CDR3: CSASPWPGLAGGEQYF
D: TRBD2
J: TRBJ2-7
size: many
V: TRBV20-1

DNA: TGTGCCACCAGTGAAGGGGGACAGGGGATTACCAAAAACATTCGGTACTTC
CDR3: CATSEGGQGITKNIRYF
D: TRBD1
J: TRBJ2-4
size: NA
V: TRBV24-1

DNA: TGCAGTGCAGCGGCGACGGGTAGGAATGAGCAGTTCTTC
CDR3: CSAAATGRNEQFF
D: NA
J: TRBJ2-1
size: many
V: TRBV20-1

DNA: TGTGCCACCAGCAGGGCTAGCGGGAGCTCCTACAATGAGCAGTTCTTC
CDR3: CATSRASGSSYNEQFF
D: TRBD2
J: TRBJ2-1
size: many
V: TRBV15

DNA: TGCAGTGCTAGGGGGAGACAGGGGGCCATAGATACGCAGTATTTT
CDR3: CSARGRQGAIDTQYF
D: TRBD1
J: TRBJ2-3
size: many
V: TRBV20-1

DNA: TGTGCCAGCAGCTGGGGGCGGGCAGATACGCAGTATTTT
CDR3: CASSWGRADTQYF
D: NA
J: TRBJ2-3
size: many
V: TRBV11-2

DNA: TGTGCCACCGGCGGGGGGGCGCAGGGAAACACCATATATTTT
CDR3: CATGGGAQGNTIYF
D: NA
J: TRBJ1-3
size: few
V: TRBV6-5

DNA: TGTGCCAGCAGCCCCGGCCAGGGGGACGGTGAAAAACTGTTTTTT
CDR3: CASSPGQGDGEKLFF
D: TRBD1
J: TRBJ1-4
size: many
V: TRBV5-8

DNA: TGTGCCAGCAGCTTATCAGCGGGAGCTGAGACCCAGTACTTC
CDR3: CASSLSAGAETQYF
D: TRBD2
J: TRBJ2-5
size: many
V: TRBV7-3

DNA: TGTGCCAGTAGTATTGTCGGGGAGCTGTTTTTT
CDR3: CASSIVGELFF
D: NA
J: TRBJ2-2
size: many
V: TRBV19

DNA: TGCGCCAGCAGCCAAGAATGGTCGGCGGGCACCTACGAGCAGTACTTC
CDR3: CASSQEWSAGTYEQYF
D: NA
J: TRBJ2-7
size: many
V: TRBV4-1

DNA: TGTGCCAGCAGATCTACCGTGGGTGAGCAGTTCTTC
CDR3: CASRSTVGEQFF
D: NA
J: TRBJ2-1
size: NA
V: TRBV6-2/TRBV6-3

DNA: TGCGCCAGCAGTGAGGATCGGGGAAACACAGATACGCAGTATTTT
CDR3: CASSEDRGNTDTQYF
D: NA
J: TRBJ2-3
size: many
V: TRBV10-1

DNA: TGTGCCAGCCTGTGGGGGGTGCAAGAGACCCAGTACTTC
CDR3: CASLWGVQETQYF
D: NA
J: TRBJ2-5
size: many
V: TRBV7-8